This TCR beta chain comes out of a study of blood T cell repertoires in COVID-19. Across the whole study: The United States, Italy and Spain supplied acute and convalescent COVID-19 samples. PBMCs, B-cell-depleted T cells, or T cells provided the cDNA or gDNA that made up the material.

This clone has just one count. Authors' processing steps: Cell counts per sample came from amplifying reference gene primers. TCRdb's copy holds only in-frame clones and misses some; the assay was immunoSEQ multiplex PCR. The D gene and trimming were derived from the DNA, and the V and J assignments and clone size from that table. The table shows 95,000 to 120,000 clones, with about 85% occurring only once. With 5 bases clipped from V and 5 bases from J, the junction kept 4 bases outside the gene matches. From germline, CDR1 is SGHTA and CDR2 FQGNSA. The CDR3 has 13 residues. This TCR derives from a human donor in a cohort sampled during active COVID-19. The chain links TRBV7-2 to TRBJ1-1, with 8 positions matching TRBD1. Sequences were obtained from peripheral blood. The DNA of the CDR3 is TGTGCCAGCAGCACAGGGGGGGTAACTGAAGCTTTCTTT. Encoded protein: CASSTGGVTEAFF.